Below, 24 T cell receptor beta chains from the same sample are listed, as sequenced in a study of blood T cell repertoires in COVID-19. Clones were read by immunoSEQ multiplex PCR, and TCRdb kept only the in-frame ones, dropping some. The sample includes some 150,000 clones, less than 90% seen only once; the top ten take approximately 9.9%. Sequences were obtained from peripheral blood. The receptors here all came from an older woman with COVID-19, enrolled during active disease.

This chain's CDR3 is CASSLGLAAVYEQYF. The CDR3 region has the DNA TGTGCCAGCAGCTTAGGACTAGCGGCCGTTTACGAGCAGTACTTC. The chain couples TRBV11-3 to TRBJ2-7; 9 bases map to TRBD2. With V trimmed by 1 base and J by 4 bases, 5 bases remained unmatched. CDR3 length: 15 amino acids. Looked up from germline, CDR1 is SGHNT and CDR2 is YENEEA.

This chain uses TRBV10-1 with TRBJ2-7, with TRBD1 as a possible D gene (6 bases). Germline values: CDR1 WNHNN, CDR2 SYGVQD (reference sequence). CDR3 length equals 15 residues. The V end was cut by 6 bases, the J end by 1 base, with 16 bases between. DNA for the CDR3: TGCGCCAGCAGGGACCCCGGGACATGTTCCTACGAGCAGTACTTC. Translated, it gives CASRDPGTCSYEQYF.

This chain connects TRBV4-1 to TRBJ1-4; D is unclear. V was clipped by 1 base and J by 0 bases, with 18 bases between them. Germline-derived CDR1 and CDR2 are MGHRA and YSYEKL. There are 19 residues in the CDR3. The CDR3, as DNA: TGCGCCAGCAGCCAAGTCCTGGGCTCCCCGGGAGCAACTAATGAAAAACTGTTTTTT. Its protein is CASSQVLGSPGATNEKLFF.

The chain carries TRBV9 and TRBJ1-1; D is unclear. The CDR3 totals 15 residues. Germline V lookup: CDR1 SGDLS, CDR2 YYNGEE. Trimming took off 4 bases at V and 5 bases at J, with 18 bases between the two ends. CDR3 coding DNA: TGTGCCAGCAGCCCTCAGTGGAGGGCGCGAACTGAAGCTTTCTTT. Translating gives CASSPQWRARTEAFF.

The V call is TRBV19, the J call TRBJ1-4; 10 positions agree with TRBD1. Trimming took 7 bases from V and 0 from J; bases not matched to a gene: 5. The germline V gene encodes CDR1 LNHDA and CDR2 SQIVND (reference sequence). The CDR3 runs 16 residues. CDR3 sequence (DNA): TGTGCCAGTACCTCGGACAGGGGGGCAACTAATGAAAAACTGTTTTTT. Translating gives CASTSDRGATNEKLFF.

The CDR3 region has the DNA TGTGCCAGCCGGTACCCCAGTTCCTCTAGCGGGAGGAACACCGGGGAGCTGTTTTTT. Amino acid sequence: CASRYPSSSSGRNTGELFF. This chain joins TRBV27 and TRBJ2-2; TRBD2 agrees at 10 bases. Germline-derived CDR1 and CDR2 are MNHEY and SMNVEV (reference sequence). The CDR3 covers 19 residues. The junction had 16 bases not matched to a gene; V was cut back by 8 bases and J by 1 base.

The chain has TRBV30 and TRBJ1-5, with D hard to call. In germline, CDR1 is GTSNPN, CDR2 SVGIG (reference sequence). The V and J ends lost 2 bases and 4 bases respectively, with 9 bases between them. The CDR3 is 13 amino acids. CDR3 sequence (DNA): TGTGCCTGGAGTACATCCGGGAATCAGCCCCAGCATTTT. Amino acids: CAWSTSGNQPQHF. Full variable domain (rest looked up from reference TRBV30 and TRBJ1-5): SQTIHQWPATLVQPVGSPLSLECTVEGTSNPNLYWYRQAAGRGLQLLFYSVGIGQISSEVPQNLSASRPQDRQFILSSKKLLLSDSGFYLCAWSTSGNQPQHFGDGTRLSIL.

This chain links TRBV5-1 with TRBJ1-1, with a possible D match to TRBD1 (6 bases). Trimming shortened V by 1 base and J by 5 bases, and 12 bases separated the two germline ends. This CDR3 has 14 amino acids. Germline V lookup: CDR1 SGHRS, CDR2 YFSETQ. The CDR3 spells CASSLTGRTTEAFF. CDR3 nucleotides: TGCGCCAGCAGCTTGACAGGGCGGACTACTGAAGCTTTCTTT. The full variable domain, completed using reference TRBV5-1 and TRBJ1-1, is KAGVTQTPRYLIKTRGQQVTLSCSPISGHRSVSWYQQTPGQGLQFLFEYFSETQRNKGNFPGRFSGRQFSNSRSEMNVSTLELGDSALYLCASSLTGRTTEAFFGQGTRLTVV.

V and J are TRBV28 and TRBJ2-1, with a weak D call TRBD2 (6 bases). Trimming took off 3 bases at V and 0 bases at J, with 9 bases between the two ends. CDR1 and CDR2 from the germline V gene are MDHEN and SYDVKM. The CDR3 has 15 residues. CDR3 sequence: CASSFGGSSYNEQFF. As DNA, the CDR3 is TGTGCCAGCAGTTTTGGGGGGAGCTCCTACAATGAGCAGTTCTTC.

The V call is TRBV9, the J call TRBJ2-7; TRBD1 agrees at 11 bases. The length of the CDR3 is 15 residues. The germline V gene has CDR1 SGDLS and CDR2 YYNGEE. The V gene end was trimmed by 0 bases and the J gene end by 6 bases; junction bases not matched to a gene: 5. Written as DNA, the CDR3 is TGTGCCAGCAGCGTAGCTGGGACAGGGGGGGCCGAGCAGTACTTC. Translated, it gives CASSVAGTGGAEQYF.

The V and J genes are TRBV6-4 and TRBJ2-7, with 9 positions matching TRBD1. The CDR3 spans 15 residues. Per the germline V gene, CDR1 is MRHNA and CDR2 is SNTAGT. J lost 4 bases, V lost 2 bases, and 6 bases had no gene match. The CDR3 DNA reads as TGTGCCAGCAGTGACCCCCGGGACAGGGTGTACGAGCAGTACTTC. Encoded protein: CASSDPRDRVYEQYF.

Concerning this clone: One end of the junction varies from germline; a read error may be responsible. The chain has TRBV20-1 and TRBJ2-5, with D perhaps matching TRBD1 (6 bases). The CDR3 totals 11 residues. Germline V gives CDR1 DFQATT, CDR2 SNEGSKA (reference sequence). CDR3 region: CSRVQGETQYF. The DNA for the CDR3 is TGTAGCCGGGTCCAGGGGGAGACCCAGTACTTC.

This chain connects TRBV9 to TRBJ1-1; weak D call: TRBD1 (6 bases). With 4 bases removed from V and 5 bases from J, the gap between germline ends came to 15 bases. Germline lookup yields CDR1 SGDLS and CDR2 YYNGEE. The length of the CDR3 is 14 residues. The DNA for the CDR3 is TGTGCCAGCAGCCCTCAGGGGCTGGGGACTGAAGCTTTCTTT. Residues: CASSPQGLGTEAFF.

This clone was recorded only once. The chain couples TRBV7-2 to TRBJ2-1; 9 positions agree with TRBD2. V trimming: 9 bases; J trimming: 2 bases; junction bases outside the gene matches: 11. The germline gives CDR1 SGHTA, CDR2 FQGNSA. This CDR3 has 16 residues. CDR3 DNA sequence: TGTGCCAGTAGAAGGGCTAGCGGGACCACCTACAATGAGCAGTTCTTC. Translated: CASRRASGTTYNEQFF.

The CDR3 DNA reads TGTGCCTGGAGCCAAGGCGGAGGAAACACCATATATTTT. Translating it yields CAWSQGGGNTIYF. This sequence joins TRBV30 and TRBJ1-3; D unclear. This CDR3 has 13 amino acids. V dropped 3 bases and J dropped 4 bases, with 10 bases sitting between them. Germline V gene lookup returns CDR1 GTSNPN and CDR2 SVGIG (reference sequence).

The rearrangement uses TRBV7-4 and TRBJ1-4, with D hard to call. The germline gives CDR1 SGHVT, CDR2 SQSDAQ. V lost 1 base and J 3 bases, leaving 6 bases between the germline ends. The CDR3 length is 14 residues. Written as DNA, the CDR3 is TGTGCCAGCAGCTTAGTAACATCTAATGAAAAACTGTTTTTT. This gives the protein CASSLVTSNEKLFF.

The chain has TRBV20-1 and TRBJ2-7; possible D gene TRBD1, 6 bases. CDR1 and CDR2 (germline): DFQATT, SNEGSKA (reference sequence). V lost 6 bases and J 3 bases, leaving 9 bases between the germline ends. The length of the CDR3 is 11 residues. This CDR3 reads CSATRGYEQYF. Here the CDR3 DNA reads TGCAGTGCCACCAGGGGCTACGAGCAGTACTTC.

The genes are TRBV7-2 and TRBJ1-4; D is undetermined. CDR3 size: 16 residues. Germline V lookup: CDR1 SGHTA, CDR2 FQGNSA. The ends were cut back, 5 bases at V and 4 bases at J, with 17 bases in the middle. In DNA form, the CDR3 reads TGTGCCAGCAGCACCCAACCGGGAGGAGTTAATGAAAAACTGTTTTTT. This sequence encodes CASSTQPGGVNEKLFF.

The chain links TRBV21-1 to TRBJ1-2. TRBV21-1 is recorded as a pseudogene. There are 16 residues in the CDR3. The CDR3 sequence: CASSKVEPQANYGYTF. CDR3 bases: TGTGCCAGCAGCAAAGTAGAGCCGCAAGCTAACTATGGCTACACCTTC.

This chain joins TRBV28 and TRBJ2-7, with D possibly TRBD1 on 5 matching bases. Germline values: CDR1 MDHEN, CDR2 SYDVKM. Deletions cut 9 bases from V and 6 bases from J, with 18 bases between. The CDR3 consists of 13 residues. DNA for the CDR3: TGTGCCAGAAAGGGAAAACAGGATTTCGAGCAGTACTTC. Its protein product is CARKGKQDFEQYF.

A single count supports this clone. V usage is TRBV30 and J usage is TRBJ1-4, with 8 bases matching TRBD1. The CDR3 length is 15 residues. Germline CDR1 is GTSNPN and CDR2 is SVGIG (reference sequence). V was clipped by 5 bases and J by 8 bases; unmatched bases: 13. The CDR3: CAWHIAGTGQEKLFF. The CDR3 DNA reads as TGTGCCTGGCATATTGCGGGGACAGGCCAAGAAAAACTGTTTTTT.

The gene calls are TRBV30 and TRBJ2-7; maybe TRBD1 (6 bases). Germline V lookup: CDR1 GTSNPN, CDR2 SVGIG (reference sequence). V lost 8 bases and J 1 base, leaving 9 bases between the germline ends. The length of the CDR3 is 11 residues. Here the CDR3 reads CASRGSYEQYF. The CDR3 DNA reads TGTGCCAGCAGGGGATCCTACGAGCAGTACTTC.

The rearrangement links TRBV19 to TRBJ1-6; D unresolved. Germline assignment: CDR1 LNHDA and CDR2 SQIVND (reference sequence). This CDR3 is built from 16 residues. Trimming pared 9 bases from V and 0 bases from J, leaving 15 bases between. In DNA form, the CDR3 reads TGTGCCAGCGGAATAACGGGGAGCTCCTATAATTCACCCCTCCACTTT. Translating it yields CASGITGSSYNSPLHF.

This clone has only a few counts. The DNA for the CDR3 is TGTGCCAGCAGAAGACAGAGTAGCAATCAGCCCCAGCATTTT. Translating gives CASRRQSSNQPQHF. The genes are TRBV28 and TRBJ1-5; perhaps TRBD1 as D (5 bases). The V gene's germline CDR1 is MDHEN and CDR2 SYDVKM. The CDR3 runs 14 residues. The V gene lost 6 bases and the J gene lost 0 bases, with 9 bases spanning the gap.